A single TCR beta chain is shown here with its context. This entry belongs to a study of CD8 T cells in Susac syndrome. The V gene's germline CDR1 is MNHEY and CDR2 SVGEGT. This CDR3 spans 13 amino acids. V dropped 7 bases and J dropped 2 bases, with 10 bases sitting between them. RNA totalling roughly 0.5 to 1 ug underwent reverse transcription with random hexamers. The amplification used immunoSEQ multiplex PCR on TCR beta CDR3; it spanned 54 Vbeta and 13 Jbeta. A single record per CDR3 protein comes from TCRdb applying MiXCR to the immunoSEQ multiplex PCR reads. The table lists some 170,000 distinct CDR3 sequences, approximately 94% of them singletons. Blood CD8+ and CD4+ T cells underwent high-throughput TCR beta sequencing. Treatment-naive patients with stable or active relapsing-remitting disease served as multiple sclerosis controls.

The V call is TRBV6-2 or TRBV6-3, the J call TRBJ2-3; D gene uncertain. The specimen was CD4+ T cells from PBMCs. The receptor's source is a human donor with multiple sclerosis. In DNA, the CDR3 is TGTGCCAGCAAGAGCGATCTCACAGATACGCAGTATTTT. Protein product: CASKSDLTDTQYF.